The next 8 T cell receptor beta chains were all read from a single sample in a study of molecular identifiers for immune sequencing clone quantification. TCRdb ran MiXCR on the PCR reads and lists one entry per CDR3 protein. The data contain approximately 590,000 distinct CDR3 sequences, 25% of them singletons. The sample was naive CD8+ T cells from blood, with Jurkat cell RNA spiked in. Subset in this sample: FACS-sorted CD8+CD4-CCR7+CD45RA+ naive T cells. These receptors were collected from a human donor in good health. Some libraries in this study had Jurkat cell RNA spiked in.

The DNA for the CDR3 is TGTGCCAGCAGCTCAACCCGGGGTACTAGCCTAGCCTACAATGAGCAGTTCTTC. Translated: CASSSTRGTSLAYNEQFF. The gene calls are TRBV7-9 and TRBJ2-1; TRBD2 might be the D (6 bases). This CDR3 is 18 amino acids long. V shed 4 bases and J shed 2 bases, with 21 bases lying between them. From germline, CDR1 is SEHNR and CDR2 FQNEAQ (reference sequence).

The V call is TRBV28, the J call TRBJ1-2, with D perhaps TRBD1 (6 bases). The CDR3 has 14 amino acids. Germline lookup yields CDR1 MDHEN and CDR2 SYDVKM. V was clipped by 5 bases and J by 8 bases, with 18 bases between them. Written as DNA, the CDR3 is TGTGCCAGCAGTATTCAGGGGCTAGCAGAAGGCTACACCTTC. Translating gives CASSIQGLAEGYTF.

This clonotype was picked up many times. The DNA for the CDR3 is TGTGCCAGCAGTTACCGTGACAGGGACACTGAAGCTTTCTTT. This gives the protein CASSYRDRDTEAFF. V usage is TRBV6-2 or TRBV6-3 and J usage is TRBJ1-1, with 7 bases fitting TRBD1. The junction had 3 bases not matched to a gene; V was cut back by 2 bases and J by 3 bases. Germline values: CDR1 MNHEY, CDR2 SVGEGT. The CDR3 runs 14 residues.

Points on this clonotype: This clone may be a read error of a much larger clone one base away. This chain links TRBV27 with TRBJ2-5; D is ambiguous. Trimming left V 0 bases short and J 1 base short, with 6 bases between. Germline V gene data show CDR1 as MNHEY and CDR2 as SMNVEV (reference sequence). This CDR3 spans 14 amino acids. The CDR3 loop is CASSLSLCQETQYF. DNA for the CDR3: TGTGCCAGCAGTTTATCCCTCTGCCAAGAGACCCAGTACTTC.

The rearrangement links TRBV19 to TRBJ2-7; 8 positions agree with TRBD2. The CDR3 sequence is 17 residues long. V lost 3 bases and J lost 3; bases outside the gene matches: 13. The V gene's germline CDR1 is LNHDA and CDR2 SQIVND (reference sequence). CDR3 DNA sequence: TGTGCCAGTAGTATCCATGGTCTCACGGGGGGGTTCTACGAGCAGTACTTC. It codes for CASSIHGLTGGFYEQYF.

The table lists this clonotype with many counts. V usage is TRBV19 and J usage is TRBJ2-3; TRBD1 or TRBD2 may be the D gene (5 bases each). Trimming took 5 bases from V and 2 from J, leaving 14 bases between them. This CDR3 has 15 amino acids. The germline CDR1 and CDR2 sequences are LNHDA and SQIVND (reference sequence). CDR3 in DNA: TGTGCCAGTAGTCGGGATAGGGGTTCCACAGATACGCAGTATTTT. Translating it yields CASSRDRGSTDTQYF.

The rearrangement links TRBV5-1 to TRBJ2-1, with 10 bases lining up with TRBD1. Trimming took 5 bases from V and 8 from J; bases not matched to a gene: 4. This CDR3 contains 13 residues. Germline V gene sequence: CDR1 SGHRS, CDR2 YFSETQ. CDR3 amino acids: CASSLGQGDEQFF. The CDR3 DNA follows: TGCGCCAGCAGTTTAGGACAGGGGGATGAGCAGTTCTTC.

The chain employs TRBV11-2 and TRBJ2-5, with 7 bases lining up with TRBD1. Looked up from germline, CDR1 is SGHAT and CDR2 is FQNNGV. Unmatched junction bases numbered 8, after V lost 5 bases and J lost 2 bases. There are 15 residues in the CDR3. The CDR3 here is CASSEYGQEQETQYF. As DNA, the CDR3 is TGTGCCAGCAGCGAGTACGGACAGGAACAAGAGACCCAGTACTTC.